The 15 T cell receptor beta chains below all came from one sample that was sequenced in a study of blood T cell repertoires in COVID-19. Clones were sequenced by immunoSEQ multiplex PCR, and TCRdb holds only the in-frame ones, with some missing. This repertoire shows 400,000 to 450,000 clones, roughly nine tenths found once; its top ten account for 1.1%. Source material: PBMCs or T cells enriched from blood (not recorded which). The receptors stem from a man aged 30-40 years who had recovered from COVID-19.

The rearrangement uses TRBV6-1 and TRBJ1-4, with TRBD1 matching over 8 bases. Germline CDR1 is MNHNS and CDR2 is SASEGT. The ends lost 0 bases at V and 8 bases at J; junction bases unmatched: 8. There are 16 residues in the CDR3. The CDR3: CASSEAGRGHGEKLFF. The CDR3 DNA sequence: TGTGCCAGCAGTGAAGCGGGCAGGGGGCATGGAGAAAAACTGTTTTTT.

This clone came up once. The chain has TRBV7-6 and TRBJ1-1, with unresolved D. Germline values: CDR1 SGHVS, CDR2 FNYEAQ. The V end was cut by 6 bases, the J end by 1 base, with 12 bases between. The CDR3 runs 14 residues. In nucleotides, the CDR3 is TGTGCCAGCAGTACTACACCGGAGAACACTGAAGCTTTCTTT. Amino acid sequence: CASSTTPENTEAFF.

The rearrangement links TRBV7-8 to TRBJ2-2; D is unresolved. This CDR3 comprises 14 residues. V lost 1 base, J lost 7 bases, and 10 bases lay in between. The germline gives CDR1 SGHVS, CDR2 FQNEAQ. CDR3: CASSLGLEIGELFF. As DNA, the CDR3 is TGTGCCAGCAGCTTAGGACTCGAGATCGGGGAGCTGTTTTTT.

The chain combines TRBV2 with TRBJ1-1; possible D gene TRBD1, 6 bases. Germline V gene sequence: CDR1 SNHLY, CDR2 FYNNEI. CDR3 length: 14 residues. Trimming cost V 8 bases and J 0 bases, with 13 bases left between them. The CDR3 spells CASSLDSLNTEAFF. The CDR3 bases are TGTGCCAGCTCCCTGGACAGCCTGAACACTGAAGCTTTCTTT.

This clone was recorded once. The CDR3 bases are TGTGCCAGCAGCTCCATGGTCTCATGGGAGGCCAAAAACATTCAGTACTTC. Translating gives CASSSMVSWEAKNIQYF. The chain has TRBV13 and TRBJ2-4; tentatively, D is TRBD2 (5 bases). Germline V lookup: CDR1 PRHDT, CDR2 FYEKMQ (reference sequence). The CDR3 sequence is 17 residues long. The V and J ends lost 4 bases and 1 base respectively, with 17 bases between them.

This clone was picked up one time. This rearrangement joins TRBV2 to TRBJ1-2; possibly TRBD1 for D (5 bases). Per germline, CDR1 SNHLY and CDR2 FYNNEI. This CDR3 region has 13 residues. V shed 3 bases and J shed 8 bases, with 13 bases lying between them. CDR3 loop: CASSDGQGRGYTF. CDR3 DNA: TGTGCCAGCAGTGATGGGCAGGGCCGGGGCTACACCTTC.

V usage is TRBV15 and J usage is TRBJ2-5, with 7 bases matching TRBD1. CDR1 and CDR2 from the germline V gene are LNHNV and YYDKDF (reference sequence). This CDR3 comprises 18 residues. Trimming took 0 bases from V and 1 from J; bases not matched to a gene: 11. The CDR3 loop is CATSRDLPGQTFQETQYF. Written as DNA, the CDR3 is TGTGCCACCAGCAGAGACTTACCGGGACAGACTTTCCAAGAGACCCAGTACTTC.

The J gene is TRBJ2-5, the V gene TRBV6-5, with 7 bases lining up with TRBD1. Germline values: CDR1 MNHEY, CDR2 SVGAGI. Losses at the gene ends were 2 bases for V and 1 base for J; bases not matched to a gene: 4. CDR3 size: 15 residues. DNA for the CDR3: TGTGCCAGCAGTTACGAGACAGGGCCCCAAGAGACCCAGTACTTC. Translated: CASSYETGPQETQYF.

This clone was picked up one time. The CDR3 region is CASHSGGNTGELFF. The CDR3 nucleotides are TGTGCCAGCCACAGCGGGGGAAACACCGGGGAGCTGTTTTTT. The chain links TRBV2 to TRBJ2-2; 8 nucleotides line up with TRBD2. The CDR3 spans 14 residues. Germline-derived CDR1 and CDR2 are SNHLY and FYNNEI. Germline trimming cut 8 bases from V and 2 bases from J; bases unmatched to any gene: 4.

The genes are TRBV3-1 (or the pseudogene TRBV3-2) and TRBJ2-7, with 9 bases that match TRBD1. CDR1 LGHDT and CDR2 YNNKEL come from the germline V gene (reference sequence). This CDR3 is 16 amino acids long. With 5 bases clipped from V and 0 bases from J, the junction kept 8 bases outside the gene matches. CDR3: CASSAGTGFLSYEQYF. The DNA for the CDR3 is TGTGCCAGCAGCGCTGGGACAGGGTTCCTCTCCTACGAGCAGTACTTC.

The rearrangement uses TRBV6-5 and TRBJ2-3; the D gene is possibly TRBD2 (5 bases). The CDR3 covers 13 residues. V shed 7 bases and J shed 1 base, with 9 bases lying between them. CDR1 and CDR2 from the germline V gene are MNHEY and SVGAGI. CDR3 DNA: TGTGCCAGCACTCCCGGGGGCACAGATACGCAGTATTTT. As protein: CASTPGGTDTQYF.

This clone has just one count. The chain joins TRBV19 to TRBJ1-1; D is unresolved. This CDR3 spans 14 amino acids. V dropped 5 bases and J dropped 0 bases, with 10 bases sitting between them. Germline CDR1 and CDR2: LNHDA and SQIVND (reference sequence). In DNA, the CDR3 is TGTGCCAGTAGTTACGCACTGATGAACACTGAAGCTTTCTTT. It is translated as CASSYALMNTEAFF.

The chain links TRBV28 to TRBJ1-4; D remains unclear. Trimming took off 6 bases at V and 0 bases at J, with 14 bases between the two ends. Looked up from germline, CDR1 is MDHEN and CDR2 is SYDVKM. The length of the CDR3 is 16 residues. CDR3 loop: CASRTAGLATNEKLFF. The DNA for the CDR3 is TGTGCCAGCAGGACCGCTGGGCTTGCAACTAATGAAAAACTGTTTTTT.

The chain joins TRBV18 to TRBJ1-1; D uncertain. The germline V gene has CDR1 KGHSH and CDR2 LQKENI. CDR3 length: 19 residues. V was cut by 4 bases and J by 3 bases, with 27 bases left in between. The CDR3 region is CASSRTHNREAGRDTEAFF. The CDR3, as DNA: TGTGCCAGCTCACGGACCCACAACCGGGAAGCGGGGAGGGACACTGAAGCTTTCTTT.

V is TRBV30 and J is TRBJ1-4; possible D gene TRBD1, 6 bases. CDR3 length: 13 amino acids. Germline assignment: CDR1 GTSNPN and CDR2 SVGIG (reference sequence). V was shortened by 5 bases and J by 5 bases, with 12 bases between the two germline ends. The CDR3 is CAWETQGNEKLFF. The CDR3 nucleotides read TGTGCCTGGGAAACCCAGGGGAATGAAAAACTGTTTTTT.